This T cell receptor (beta chain) is drawn from a study of human T cells and chemical hapten exposure. This clonotype came up many times. Its antigen is currently unknown. The time point is: patch test 2, 6 weeks after DPC sensitization. Treatment here: therapeutic diphenylcyclopropenone sensitization with weekly scalp DPC. Blood draws came first, before each patch test. Study-wide findings and caveats: Alopecia affecting every donor means their immune response may not match healthy people's.

As the library was built, unique molecular identifiers were attached to individual cDNA molecules. TCRdb independently ran MiXCR on the RACE reads; one entry per CDR3 protein. The sample has around 99,000 distinct CDR3 sequences; about a tenth are singletons. There are 16 residues in the CDR3. From germline, CDR1 is MGHRA and CDR2 YSYEKL. V lost 4 bases, J lost 4 bases, and 3 bases stayed unmatched. The sequencing used whole blood, collected in connection with sensitization to the hapten diphenylcyclopropenone (DPC). The genes are TRBV4-1 and TRBJ2-2, with 13 bases lining up with TRBD2. The receptor comes from a woman aged 40-49 years with alopecia areata. Some clones in this sample may be carry-over from other donors' samples. The CDR3 region has the DNA TGCGCCAGCAGCCGGGGACTAGCGGGGAGCACCGGGGAGCTGTTTTTT. The encoded protein is CASSRGLAGSTGELFF.